This T cell receptor (beta chain) was profiled in a study of shared clonotypes between healthy human individuals (TCRdb year 2020). The study in broad terms: The cohort included a few men and a couple of women between 18 and 49 years of age. Per donor, three plates each were used for CD4 naive and CD4 memory, two for CD8 naive, and one for CD8 memory. To estimate repertoire size and how much clonotypes are shared between individuals, the study performed deep sequencing of blood TCR repertoires from a few healthy adults. Different laboratories and diverse techniques were used to prepare libraries and sequence TCR repertoires, to increase sequencing depth and limit assay-specific biases. Between about 0.9 and 9 billion PBMCs per donor were obtained by leukapheresis. The paper as a whole reports these results and caveats: The small number of donors limited the genetic and exposure-history diversity represented. Estimated clonotype richness was generally larger for naive than for memory subsets. Pairwise subsampling indicated that sequencing depth was expected to affect the degree of clonotype sharing among donors. Higher generation probabilities were observed for clonotypes shared by all four sorted-subset donors than for non-shared clonotypes. Across several donors, approximately 4.9% of naive CD4, over 3% of naive CD8, 2% to 2.5% of memory CD4, and roughly 0.41% of memory CD8 clonotypes were shared. Incomplete sequencing was indicated by rarefaction of sorted-subset datasets, despite the large sequencing depth. Sampling was limited to blood, and TCR repertoires in tissue likely differ from TCR repertoires in blood.

For the CD8 naive samples, CD45RO-negative cells were positively selected for CCR7, yielding a CD45RA+CCR7+ population from which TemRA cells were excluded. The donors were healthy, HIV-negative adults with no recently reported acute infections or vaccinations. Only Caucasian adults living in Nashville, Tennessee, USA were represented among the donors. Blood was obtained by leukapheresis, after which PBMCs were separated by Ficoll-Histopaque density gradient centrifugation and cryopreserved in liquid nitrogen vapor phase. Analytical flow cytometry was used to check the purity and quantity of every magnetically sorted T cell population. Genomic DNA was isolated from every sorted fraction and measured by UV absorbance on a Nanodrop 2000c. The cysteine opens and the phenylalanine closes a CDR3 of 16 amino acids. The sequence is cut down to CDR3 DNA, 48 bases in frame from base 1. Germline trimming amounts to 3 bases on V and 5 bases on J, with 11 as the count of junction bases outside the gene matches. CDR1 and CDR2 are read off the germline V gene as SGDLS and YYNGEE.

A remark on this clone: Its antigen is currently not known. No quality values exist for individual bases; no much larger clone is one base distant.

Using the deep immunoSEQ assay, TCR CDR3 regions were amplified from genomic DNA by multiplex PCR. Extracted genomic DNA from each cell subset was distributed evenly across all wells of several immunoSEQ 96-well plates, and each plate was treated as a replicate. Each replicate PCR for sorted subsets received roughly 0.2 ug genomic DNA, equal to 30,000 or so T cell genomes. Purified libraries were measured with a Qubit 3.0 fluorometer, size-checked on a Bioanalyzer 2100, and measured again with the KAPA Library Quantification kit. A separate single-read 150-cycle Illumina NextSeq 550 flow cell was used to sequence each immunoSEQ 96-well plate. The authors' analysis ran thus. Because the immunoSEQ output held only junctional sequences and lacked quality scores, the filtering could not match the filtering applied to full-length reads. Sequences were annotated with PyIR, a Python wrapper for IgBLAST v1.9, using IMGT germline references to assign V/J genes and CDR3. Reads with weak V/J assignments (E-value above 1e-6), missing CDR3, stop codons, out-of-frame junctions, or ambiguous translated residues were removed. V3J clonotypes were defined as sequences sharing the same inferred V gene, J gene, and CDR3 amino acid sequence. Percentage overlap between repertoires was computed as shared unique clonotypes divided by the size of the smaller repertoire. RTK rarefaction, the Chao1 estimator, and Recon v2.1 estimates of unobserved clonotypes were used to assess repertoire richness. Generation probabilities were computed with OLGA for all TCRbeta clonotypes obtained by the gDNA method from a handful of donors. The table was pulled from immuneACCESS by TCRdb, which kept in-frame rearrangements only. Such tables lose some clones; where checked, under half of the loss comes from unresolved V genes, and the rest has no known cause. The V and J calls and clone size come from that table; D and trimming were worked out from the DNA. This sample holds more than 2 million clones; 90% to 95% were observed only once. The top ten constitute around 1.7% of the sample.

Recombination connected TRBV9 to TRBJ1-2, with 9 bases matching TRBD1. Specimen: naive CD8+ T cells from PBMCs. This specimen's cell subset or site label, interpreted: CD45RA+CCR7+. The TCR originated in a man between 18 and 35 years old in good health. Some clones in this sample may be carry-over from other donors' samples. The nucleotide sequence reads TGTGCCAGCAGCGGTATTACCGGGACAGGGCTATATGGCTACACCTTC. Its amino acids are CASSGITGTGLYGYTF.